This TCR beta chain was sequenced during a study of blood T cell repertoires in COVID-19. V was pared by 5 bases and J by 3 bases, with 5 bases of the junction left unmatched. This CDR3 has 14 amino acids. Germline values: CDR1 MNHNS, CDR2 SASEGT. Clinical history as reported by participants underpinned cohort assignment. The sample holds one count of this clone. Using immunoSEQ multiplex PCR, the repertoire was profiled, and TCRdb retains in-frame clones only, with some absent. The sample records around 190,000 clones, 75% to 85% being singletons. This chain links TRBV6-1 with TRBJ2-7; 9 bases are a match to TRBD1. The sequence was collected from a man in his forties or fifties who had recovered from COVID-19. Sequencing input: PBMCs or T cells enriched from blood (not recorded which). The CDR3 sequence is CASSSLDRGYEQYF. The CDR3 DNA sequence: TGTGCCAGCAGTTCCTTGGACAGGGGCTACGAGCAGTACTTC.